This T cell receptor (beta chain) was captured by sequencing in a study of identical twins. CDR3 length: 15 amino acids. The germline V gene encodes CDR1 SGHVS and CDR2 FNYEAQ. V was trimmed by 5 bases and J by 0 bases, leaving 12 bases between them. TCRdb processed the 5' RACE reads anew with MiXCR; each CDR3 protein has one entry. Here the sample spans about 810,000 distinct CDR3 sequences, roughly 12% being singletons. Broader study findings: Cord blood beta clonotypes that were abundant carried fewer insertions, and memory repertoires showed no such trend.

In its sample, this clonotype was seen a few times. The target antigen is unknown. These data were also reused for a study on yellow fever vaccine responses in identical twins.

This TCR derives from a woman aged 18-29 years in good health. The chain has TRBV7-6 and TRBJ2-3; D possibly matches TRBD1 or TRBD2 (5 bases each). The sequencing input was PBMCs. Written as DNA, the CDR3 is TGTGCCAGCAGCATAGGGACCACGAGCACAGATACGCAGTATTTT. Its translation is CASSIGTTSTDTQYF.